This T cell receptor (beta chain) came from a study of metastatic and nonmetastatic thyroid tumors. Study-level background: Comparison of repertoires was carried out across blood and tumor or nodule tissue from malignant and benign thyroid patients.

TCRdb re-called the PCR reads with MiXCR. The data show around 15,000 clones, 25% to 35% seen once. No patient received treatment before thyroid surgery. Germline V gives CDR1 MGHRA, CDR2 YSYEKL. V was trimmed by 4 bases and J by 3 bases, leaving 15 bases between them. The CDR3 spans 15 residues. The chain uses TRBV4-1 and TRBJ1-2; D is possibly TRBD1 (6 bases). This receptor was taken from a female donor with papillary thyroid cancer or a benign thyroid nodule (not recorded which). Some clones in this sample may be carry-over from other donors' samples. Sequencing was performed on blood. The CDR3 coding sequence is TGCGCCAGCAGCCCCATTTCGGGGGGCTACTATGGCTACACCTTC. It is translated as CASSPISGGYYGYTF.